The 17 T cell receptor beta chains listed next were all sequenced from one sample in a study of vaccination effects on CD4 cells after COVID-19. No antigen is known for these receptors. Sequenced by immunoSEQ multiplex PCR; TCRdb stores in-frame clones only, minus some. Of 50,000 to 60,000 clones in the sample, about two thirds are singletons; the top ten hold around 16%. After expansion with viral peptide pools in the ViraFEST assay, antigen-specific CD4+ T cells were sequenced. The culture ran for about 10 days, and then CD4+ T cells were isolated. Testing of the vaccine recipients showed negative nucleocapsid antibodies and no prior SARS-CoV-2 infection. The material sequenced was CD4+ T cells from PBMCs cultured with SARS-CoV-2 spike peptides, taken before COVID-19 vaccination. These receptors came from a human donor who received a COVID-19 vaccine.

V and J are TRBV7-9 and TRBJ2-2, with a tentative D call TRBD2 (6 bases). Germline CDR1 SEHNR, CDR2 FQNEAQ (reference sequence). V was pared by 4 bases and J by 6 bases, with 12 bases between. This CDR3 is 14 amino acids long. The CDR3 spells CASSSAGGAGELFF. CDR3 bases: TGTGCCAGCAGCTCCGCCGGGGGTGCCGGGGAGCTGTTTTTT.

The rearrangement joins TRBV27 to TRBJ2-3, with D possibly called TRBD1 or TRBD2 (5 bases each). This CDR3 is 14 amino acids long. Trimming cost V 5 bases and J 2 bases, with 11 bases left between them. CDR1 is MNHEY, CDR2 SMNVEV, per germline (reference sequence). DNA of the CDR3: TGTGCCAGCAGTGGGGGTACACTCACAGATACGCAGTATTTT. Translating gives CASSGGTLTDTQYF.

The chain uses TRBV20-1 and TRBJ1-2; the D gene is possibly TRBD1 (6 bases). CDR1 DFQATT and CDR2 SNEGSKA come from the germline V gene (reference sequence). The CDR3 sequence is 11 residues long. In DNA form, the CDR3 reads TGCACGGCCGGGGGCGCTTATGGCTACACCTTC. It translates to CTAGGAYGYTF.

This rearrangement joins TRBV7-6 to TRBJ1-3; D is perhaps TRBD1 (6 bases). This CDR3 has 15 residues. V lost 1 base, J lost 2 bases, and 9 bases lay in between. CDR1 and CDR2 from the germline V gene are SGHVS and FNYEAQ. The DNA of the CDR3 is TGTGCCAGCAGCTTAGACGGGGGCACTGGAAACACCATATATTTT. Its translation: CASSLDGGTGNTIYF.

V and J are TRBV4-1 and TRBJ2-1, with D hard to call. The V end was cut by 0 bases, the J end by 6 bases, with 9 bases between. The CDR3 extends over 14 amino acids. Germline-derived CDR1 and CDR2 are MGHRA and YSYEKL. CDR3 sequence: CASSQDLRSNEQFF. The CDR3 DNA follows: TGCGCCAGCAGCCAAGATTTGAGAAGCAATGAGCAGTTCTTC.

The chain links TRBV24-1 to TRBJ2-3, with TRBD1 matching over 7 bases. The CDR3 spans 14 residues. The J segment lost 5 bases and the V segment lost 2 bases, leaving 3 bases of the junction unmatched. The germline CDR1 and CDR2 sequences are KGHDR and SFDVKD. CDR3 protein: CATSDSGGEDTQYF. CDR3 in DNA: TGTGCCACCAGTGATTCAGGGGGTGAAGATACGCAGTATTTT.

J is TRBJ1-2 and V is TRBV6-6; possibly TRBD1 for D (6 bases). This CDR3 contains 16 residues. CDR1 and CDR2 from the germline V gene are MNHNY and SVGAGI (reference sequence). Between the trimmed V and J ends, which lost 6 bases and 5 bases, there was a span of 22 bases. The CDR3 DNA is TGTGCCAGCAGCACGCAACTGCGGGGGGCGAATTATGGCTACACCTTC. It yields the protein CASSTQLRGANYGYTF.

V usage is TRBV7-9 and J usage is TRBJ1-1; D might be TRBD1 (5 bases). Trimming took 2 bases from V and 0 from J, leaving 16 bases between them. CDR1 and CDR2 (germline): SEHNR, FQNEAQ (reference sequence). The CDR3 consists of 17 residues. The CDR3 nucleotides read TGTGCCAGCAGCTTATTCCCGCGTCGGGGGATGAACACTGAAGCTTTCTTT. Translated, it gives CASSLFPRRGMNTEAFF.

The genes are TRBV16 and TRBJ2-2, with D unresolved. The CDR3 is made up of 14 amino acids. V shed 7 bases and J shed 0 bases, with 9 bases lying between them. CDR1 is KGHSY, CDR2 FQNENV, per germline. The CDR3 DNA reads as TGTGCCAGCAACTCCCAAGCGAACACCGGGGAGCTGTTTTTT. It yields the protein CASNSQANTGELFF.

V and J are TRBV5-4 and TRBJ2-1, with 8 bases identical to TRBD1. The J segment lost 7 bases and the V segment lost 0 bases, leaving 9 bases of the junction unmatched. In germline, CDR1 is SGHNT, CDR2 YYREEE (reference sequence). This CDR3 contains 16 residues. The CDR3: CASSLEVTGVGNEQFF. The CDR3 bases are TGTGCCAGCAGCTTGGAGGTGACAGGGGTTGGGAATGAGCAGTTCTTC. Full variable domain (remainder filled in from reference TRBV5-4 and TRBJ2-1): ETGVTQSPTHLIKTRGQQVTLRCSSQSGHNTVSWYQQALGQGPQFIFQYYREEENGRGNFPPRFSGLQFPNYSSELNVNALELDDSALYLCASSLEVTGVGNEQFFGPGTRLTVL.

This chain uses TRBV6-2 or TRBV6-3 with TRBJ2-2, with 14 bases lining up with TRBD2. V gave up 6 bases and J gave up 4 bases; unmatched junction bases: 10. The CDR3 totals 18 residues. Germline CDR1 and CDR2: MNHEY and SVGEGT. CDR3 region: CASSPPTSGGAFTGELFF. CDR3 coding DNA: TGTGCCAGCAGCCCTCCGACTAGCGGGGGGGCGTTCACCGGGGAGCTGTTTTTT.

This chain uses TRBV28 with TRBJ1-3, with D possibly being TRBD1 (6 bases). The V end was cut by 6 bases, the J end by 4 bases, with 10 bases between. Germline-derived CDR1 and CDR2 are MDHEN and SYDVKM. CDR3 length: 13 residues. The CDR3 DNA is TGTGCCAGCAGACGGCAGGGGGGAAACACCATATATTTT. Its protein product is CASRRQGGNTIYF.

The V gene is TRBV5-1, the J gene TRBJ2-3, with 7 bases identical to TRBD2. The trim removed 1 base at V and 0 bases at J, leaving 8 bases unmatched. Looked up from germline, CDR1 is SGHRS and CDR2 is YFSETQ. The CDR3 is 17 amino acids. In DNA form, the CDR3 reads TGCGCCAGCAGCTTGTTCAGCACGGGAGGAAGCACAGATACGCAGTATTTT. Amino acids: CASSLFSTGGSTDTQYF. The complete variable domain, with remaining parts taken from reference TRBV5-1 and TRBJ2-3, reads KAGVTQTPRYLIKTRGQQVTLSCSPISGHRSVSWYQQTPGQGLQFLFEYFSETQRNKGNFPGRFSGRQFSNSRSEMNVSTLELGDSALYLCASSLFSTGGSTDTQYFGPGTRLTVL.

The gene calls are TRBV5-5 and TRBJ1-2, with D possibly being TRBD1 (6 bases). Trimming pared 1 base from V and 4 bases from J, leaving 17 bases between. Germline CDR1 is SGHKS and CDR2 is YYEKEE (reference sequence). The CDR3 is made up of 16 amino acids. CDR3 sequence reads: CASSLSYTGSGYGYTF. The CDR3 DNA reads TGTGCCAGCAGCTTGTCATATACAGGGTCTGGCTATGGCTACACCTTC. The full variable domain, completed using reference TRBV5-5 and TRBJ1-2, is DAGVTQSPTHLIKTRGQQVTLRCSPISGHKSVSWYQQVLGQGPQFIFQYYEKEERGRGNFPDRFSARQFPNYSSELNVNALLLGDSALYLCASSLSYTGSGYGYTFGSGTRLTVV.

The chain combines TRBV5-6 with TRBJ1-2; no reliable D call. V lost 1 base and J 4 bases, leaving 11 bases between the germline ends. The germline CDR1 and CDR2 sequences are SGHDT and YYEEEE. This CDR3 region has 14 residues. CDR3 amino acids: CASSLRWTIYGYTF. The CDR3 DNA follows: TGTGCCAGCAGCTTGAGGTGGACGATCTATGGCTACACCTTC.

The chain recombines TRBV6-2 or TRBV6-3 with TRBJ2-1; maybe TRBD2 (5 bases). The CDR3 loop spans 17 amino acids. Trimming cost V 2 bases and J 1 base, with 15 bases left between them. The germline V gene encodes CDR1 MNHEY and CDR2 SVGEGT. CDR3 DNA: TGTGCCAGCAGTTACGACCCTCTCCGGGGTTCCTACAATGAGCAGTTCTTC. Translated, it gives CASSYDPLRGSYNEQFF.

The chain couples TRBV18 to TRBJ2-7; TRBD2 agrees at 8 bases. The CDR3 is 14 amino acids. V shed 5 bases and J 3 bases; nucleotides not matched to a gene: 6. Germline CDR1 reads KGHSH; CDR2 reads LQKENI. DNA for the CDR3: TGTGCCAGCTCATCTTCGGGGGGGGGCTACGAGCAGTACTTC. Residues: CASSSSGGGYEQYF.